This T cell receptor (beta chain) is drawn from a study of T cell changes during pregnancy in multiple sclerosis. The CDR3 loop spans 16 amino acids. The V gene lost 0 bases and the J gene lost 0 bases, with 6 bases spanning the gap. Germline V CDR1 and CDR2: LGHNA, YNFKEQ. The table came from immunoSEQ multiplex PCR; TCRdb's copy has only in-frame clones and leaves some out. In the table there are roughly 40,000 clones, 80% to 95% of which are singletons. Sequenced material: CD4+ T cells from peripheral blood mononuclear cells, taken in the first trimester of pregnancy. This sequence joins TRBV4-2 and TRBJ2-6; D call uncertain. The clonotype comes from a female donor with multiple sclerosis, enrolled in a pregnancy study. In nucleotides, the CDR3 is TGTGCCAGCAGCCAAGAACAGACCTCTGGGGCCAACGTCCTGACTTTC. Protein product: CASSQEQTSGANVLTF.